This T cell receptor beta chain was captured by sequencing in a study of blood T cells in healthy people across ages. About the research overall: With template switching, about one barcoded beta molecule was captured per two T cells.

Per the germline V gene, CDR1 is DFQATT and CDR2 is SNEGSKA (reference sequence). This CDR3 contains 15 residues. Losses at the gene ends were 3 bases for V and 6 bases for J; bases not matched to a gene: 10. Alongside a J-beta primer mix, a sample-barcoded 5' primer served in a second PCR lasting about 6 to 12 cycles. Each CDR3 protein gets one entry after TCRdb re-called the 5' RACE reads with MiXCR. The sample yields over 550,000 distinct CDR3 sequences, about 30% seen once. No fewer than 6 million PBMCs went into each sample. About this clonotype: What it recognizes is unknown.

Study results and limitations: Per million T cells, TCR beta diversity dropped about linearly as age rose.

This sequence originates from a woman older than 75 in good health. The V gene is TRBV20-1, the J gene TRBJ2-3; 9 nucleotides align to TRBD2. The sequenced sample was blood. The CDR3 region is CSARSGGRGGDTQYF. The CDR3 nucleotides read TGCAGTGCTAGGAGTGGCGGGAGGGGGGGTGATACGCAGTATTTT.